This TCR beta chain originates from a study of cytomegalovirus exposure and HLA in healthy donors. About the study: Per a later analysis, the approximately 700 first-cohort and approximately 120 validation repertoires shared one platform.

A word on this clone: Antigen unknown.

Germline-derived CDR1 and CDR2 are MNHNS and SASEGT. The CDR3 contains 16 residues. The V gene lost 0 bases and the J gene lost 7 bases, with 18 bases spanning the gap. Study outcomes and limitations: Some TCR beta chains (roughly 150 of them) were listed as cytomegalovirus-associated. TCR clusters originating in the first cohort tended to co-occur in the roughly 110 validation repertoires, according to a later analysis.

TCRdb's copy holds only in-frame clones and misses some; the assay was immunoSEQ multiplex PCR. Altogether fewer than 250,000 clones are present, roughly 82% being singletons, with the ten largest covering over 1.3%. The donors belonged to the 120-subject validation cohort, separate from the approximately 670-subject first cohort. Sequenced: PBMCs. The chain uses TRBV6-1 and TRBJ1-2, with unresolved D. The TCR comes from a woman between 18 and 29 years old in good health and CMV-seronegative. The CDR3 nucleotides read TGTGCCAGCAGTGAAGCGGGCAGGCCTGTTTTCTCTGGCTACACCTTC. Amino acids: CASSEAGRPVFSGYTF.